This T cell receptor (beta chain) came from a study of blood T cell repertoires in COVID-19. Across the study: Samples of COVID-19 (acute and convalescent) were obtained from the United States, Italy and Spain.

Exposed participants came across a COVID-19 case within 2 weeks before study entry. Some clones are missing from TCRdb's copy, which holds only in-frame ones; the method was immunoSEQ multiplex PCR. The table lists fewer than 250,000 clones, around 90% of them singletons. Sequenced input: PBMCs or T cells enriched from blood (not recorded which). This clonotype originated in a man aged 45-65 years who had been exposed to COVID-19.

DNA for the CDR3: TGTGCCAGTAGTTTCGGGGATACGCAGTATTTT. It encodes CASSFGDTQYF. This chain joins TRBV19 and TRBJ2-3; no definite D call. Germline CDR1 is LNHDA and CDR2 is SQIVND (reference sequence). The ends were cut back, 5 bases at V and 6 bases at J, with 6 bases in the middle. CDR3 size: 11 residues.